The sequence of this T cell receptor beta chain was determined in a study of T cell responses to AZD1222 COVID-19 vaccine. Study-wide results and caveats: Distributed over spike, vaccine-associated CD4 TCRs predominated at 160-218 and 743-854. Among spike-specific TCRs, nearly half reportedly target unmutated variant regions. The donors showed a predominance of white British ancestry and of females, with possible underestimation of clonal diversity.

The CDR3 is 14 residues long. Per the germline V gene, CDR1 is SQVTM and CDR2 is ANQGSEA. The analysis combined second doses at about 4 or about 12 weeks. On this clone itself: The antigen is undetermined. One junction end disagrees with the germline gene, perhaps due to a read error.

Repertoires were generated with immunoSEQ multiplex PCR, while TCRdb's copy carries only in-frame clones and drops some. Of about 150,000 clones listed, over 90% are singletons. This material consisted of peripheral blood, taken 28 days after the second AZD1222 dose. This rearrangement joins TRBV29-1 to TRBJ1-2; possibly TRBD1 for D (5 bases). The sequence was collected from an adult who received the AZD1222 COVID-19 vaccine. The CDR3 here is CSVEGGDWVFGYTF. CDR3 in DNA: TGCAGCGTAGAAGGAGGGGACTGGGTGTTTGGCTACACCTTC.